The 9 T cell receptor beta chains in this list originate from one sample, sequenced in a study of blood T cells in healthy people across ages. Then a second PCR, running about 7 to 11 cycles, was carried out with a sample-barcoded 5' primer and a J-beta primer mix. TCRdb independently ran MiXCR on the 5' RACE reads; one entry per CDR3 protein. The profile covers roughly 1,700,000 distinct CDR3 sequences, with 28% appearing a single time and over 7% taken by the ten largest. The sequencing sample was made of blood. These receptors came from a woman aged 25-40 years in good health.

In its sample, this clonotype was seen a few times. For the CDR3, the DNA is TGTGCCATCAGCCCGACTAGCGGGAGCCCCTACGAGCAGTACTTC. Translated, it gives CAISPTSGSPYEQYF. J is TRBJ2-7 and V is TRBV10-3; 12 bases are shared with TRBD2. CDR1 ENHRY and CDR2 SYGVKD come from the germline V gene. The CDR3 loop spans 15 amino acids. J was trimmed by 2 bases and V by 6 bases; bases with no gene match: 5.

This clonotype showed up many times. J is TRBJ2-5 and V is TRBV28, with D uncertain. The CDR3 runs 13 residues. Trimming took off 7 bases at V and 2 bases at J, with 11 bases between the two ends. Looked up from germline, CDR1 is MDHEN and CDR2 is SYDVKM. CDR3 nucleotides: TGTGCCAGCAATACGGCCGCTCAAGAGACCCAGTACTTC. It specifies CASNTAAQETQYF.

This clonotype was found a few times. The chain employs TRBV14 and TRBJ2-1, with D perhaps matching TRBD2 (6 bases). V was shortened by 4 bases and J by 4 bases, with 17 bases between the two germline ends. The CDR3 extends over 16 amino acids. Per germline, CDR1 SGHDN and CDR2 FVKESK. The CDR3 loop is CASSPSRLAEYNEQFF. In DNA form, the CDR3 reads TGTGCCAGCAGCCCTTCGAGGTTAGCGGAGTACAATGAGCAGTTCTTC.

This clonotype was observed at least ten times. The gene calls are TRBV10-3 and TRBJ1-5, with 7 bases fitting TRBD1. J was trimmed by 5 bases and V by 10 bases; bases with no gene match: 5. Germline CDR1 and CDR2: ENHRY and SYGVKD. CDR3 length: 12 amino acids. The DNA for the CDR3 is TGTGCCACCGGGGACAGTTATCAGCCCCAGCATTTT. It translates to CATGDSYQPQHF.

This clonotype was seen a handful of times. The V and J genes are TRBV14 and TRBJ2-7; D may be TRBD1 (6 bases). The CDR3 totals 16 residues. V lost 6 bases, J lost 3 bases, and 21 bases lay in between. The germline V gene has CDR1 SGHDN and CDR2 FVKESK. CDR3 region: CASSHNRAGANYEQYF. The CDR3 region has the DNA TGTGCCAGCAGTCATAATAGGGCAGGGGCGAACTACGAGCAGTACTTC.

The rearrangement joins TRBV20-1 to TRBJ2-2, with a tentative D call TRBD1 (6 bases). The V end was cut by 6 bases, the J end by 6 bases, with 14 bases between. Germline loops: CDR1 DFQATT, CDR2 SNEGSKA (reference sequence). The CDR3 runs 13 residues. The CDR3 protein is CSARGGVAGELFF. Here the CDR3 DNA reads TGCAGTGCCAGGGGTGGGGTGGCCGGGGAGCTGTTTTTT.

This clonotype turned up a few times. This chain connects TRBV7-2 to TRBJ2-3; D ambiguous. Germline CDR1 is SGHTA and CDR2 is FQGNSA. Trimming left V 5 bases short and J 2 bases short, with 11 bases between. The CDR3 runs 14 residues. The CDR3 DNA reads as TGTGCCAGCAGCAGACCCCCGACCACAGATACGCAGTATTTT. Translation: CASSRPPTTDTQYF. Full variable domain (outside the CDR3, taken from reference TRBV7-2 and TRBJ2-3): GAGVSQSPSNKVTEKGKDVELRCDPISGHTALYWYRQSLGQGLEFLIYFQGNSAPDKSGLPSDRFSAERTGGSVSTLTIQRTQQEDSAVYLCASSRPPTTDTQYFGPGTRLTVL.

This clonotype has more than one count but fewer than ten. A much larger clone is a single base away; this may be a read error. The chain uses TRBV5-1 and TRBJ2-1, with D possibly being TRBD2 (6 bases). Trimming left V 2 bases short and J 9 bases short, with 21 bases between. This CDR3 contains 16 residues. CDR1 is SGHRS and CDR2 is YFSETQ in the germline V gene. The CDR3 DNA reads as TGCGCCAGCAGCTTAACCCTCGCGGGGTCGGGGATTGAGCAGTTCTTC. This sequence encodes CASSLTLAGSGIEQFF.

The V and J genes are TRBV5-1 and TRBJ1-2; 7 bases are shared with TRBD1. The trim removed 4 bases at V and 4 bases at J, leaving 7 bases unmatched. Germline V gene lookup returns CDR1 SGHRS and CDR2 YFSETQ. CDR3 length: 14 amino acids. The CDR3 protein is CASSPEGGAYGYTF. Here the CDR3 DNA reads TGCGCCAGCAGCCCGGAAGGGGGCGCCTATGGCTACACCTTC. Together with reference TRBV5-1 and TRBJ1-2, the CDR3 gives the full variable domain: KAGVTQTPRYLIKTRGQQVTLSCSPISGHRSVSWYQQTPGQGLQFLFEYFSETQRNKGNFPGRFSGRQFSNSRSEMNVSTLELGDSALYLCASSPEGGAYGYTFGSGTRLTVV.